Sequencing of this T cell receptor (beta chain) was carried out in a study of cytomegalovirus exposure and HLA in healthy donors (dated by TCRdb to the late 2010s). Describing the broader study: An earlier analysis of several hundred of the donors reported more than 250 Gb of sequence data and 100 million to 140 million unique TCR beta sequences from 150 million to 200 million T cells. Both class I and class II loci were covered by HLA typing, at four-digit resolution. A separate validation cohort of over 95 different subjects was used in addition to the 666-subject first cohort. A handful of DR-DQ haplotypes were handled as single units for association and clustering because linkage in the cohort was strong. To decide whether each TCR beta V gene segment behaved as functional or pseudogenic, an earlier analysis of some 580 of the donors relied on high-throughput TCR beta sequencing. The aim of the study was to test whether cataloging public T cell receptors could identify signatures of past pathogen exposure. Typing coverage varied by locus: roughly 629-630 donors for A, B, C, DRB1 and DQB1; roughly 560 for DQA1; about 590 for DPA1; under 490 for DPB1. In a later genetic analysis, genome-wide SNP genotypes for about 55% of the roughly 700 donors were used, and that subset was treated as a discovery cohort. The study used immunosequencing to profile the T cell repertoires of approximately 690 subjects and linked those repertoires to cytomegalovirus serostatus. Alongside the repertoire data, information on donor age, sex, ethnicity and CMV serostatus was compiled. In a later analysis, previously published TCR beta repertoires from 600 to 850 donors were re-analyzed and high-resolution HLA genotyping was added so that TCR occurrence patterns could be studied. An early release that covered some 630 HLA-typed donors contained approximately 290 gigabases of sequencing data and approximately 85 million unique TCR sequences. Rather than using new phenotypic data, the later analysis identified candidate immune exposures from TCR beta sequences and from how often those sequences occurred across donors. Among about 400 genotyped donors of the cohort, an average of approximately 220,000 unique TCR beta nucleotide sequences was sequenced per donor, of which about 19% were non-productive. The study combined high-throughput TCR immunosequencing, statistical association of individual TCRs with disease status, and machine learning to predict cytomegalovirus infection status. Among the roughly 400 genotyped donors, roughly 80% belonged to the genetic ancestry cluster associated with self-reported Caucasian donors. All discovery cohort repertoires had been generated using a single sequencing platform.

Overall study outcomes, separate from this receptor: Linkage disequilibrium might explain the correlated functional status among segregating V segments, but an unknown experimental factor could not be ruled out. Because some donors lacked HLA typing at each locus, the association tests relied only on the typed subset. According to a later analysis, TCR association rates differed among HLA loci, with DRB1 alleles showing the most associated TCRs and HLA-C alleles showing the fewest. In this cohort, only TCR beta chains were sequenced, and detectable features were limited by the absence of alpha or paired-chain data. The classifier was reported to diagnose cytomegalovirus status with high specificity and sensitivity in both the original and validation cohorts. In vitro tests confirmed that three of the cytomegalovirus-associated TCR beta chains recognize cytomegalovirus antigens. A later analysis reported that several top co-occurrence clusters appeared linked to parvovirus B19, influenza, CMV and Epstein-Barr virus. In a later genetic analysis, a missense DCLRE1C variant was associated with V-gene and J-gene trimming of TCR beta chains, and the association was replicated in an independent cohort. A later genetic analysis reported fewer N-insertions in productive TCRs among donors in an Asian-associated ancestry cluster than the roughly 620-donor mean. In a later analysis, most CMV-associated TCR beta chains were found to appear HLA-restricted, with HLA associations seemingly driven largely by CMV exposure. Most TCR sequences were seen in very few donors, while some public TCRs were found in many individuals. Compared with equally common non-associated chains, HLA-associated TCR beta chains in a later analysis were more clonally expanded and had lower generation probabilities. The sequencing pipeline was judged likely to have produced a cluster of highly shared sequence variants as a technical artifact. The study listed around 160 TCR beta chains as associated with cytomegalovirus. Strong co-occurrence of HLA alleles, especially DR and DQ, made assigning TCR associations to individual alleles difficult. The presence/absence analyses assumed that sequencing depth was roughly uniform across donors, and that assumption may not be true. Broadly in line with IMGT annotations, most TCR beta V segments showed up in productive rearrangements about 87% or about 30% of the time in an earlier analysis of 450 to 600 of the donors. A later analysis associated about 17,000 TCR beta sequences with specific HLA alleles at a false discovery rate of 0.05. A further reported finding was that TCR beta sequences accurately predicted the HLA-A and HLA-B alleles for most subjects in the first cohort. Because counts were too low, roughly 18 rarely observed V segments, including chromosome 9 orphons, were left out of the earlier analysis of 500 to 750 of the donors. Immune exposure information for the cohort was limited to CMV serostatus. The authors suggested that the approach could potentially be extended to other disease states and immunological phenotypes.

The library relied on the immunoSEQ multiplex PCR assay. For the multiplex PCR, a mixture combining 60 forward primers for TCR Vbeta segments and 13 reverse primers for TCR Jbeta segments was used. Amplification of the CDR3 region of rearranged TCR beta genes was performed with a multiplex PCR assay on genomic DNA. Amplified TCR beta libraries were sequenced as 87-base-pair reads on the Illumina HiSeq System. The study's processing was this. A later analysis counted approximately 74 million unique TCR beta chains across the 650 to 700 repertoires, and around 9.9 million of these chains were shared by at least two donors. Raw reads were error-corrected and collapsed into unique sequences with a nearest-neighbor algorithm that merged closely related sequences to remove PCR and sequencing errors. Alignment of CDR3 sequences to IMGT reference sequences was used to assign V, D and J gene segments. Each retained sequence needed at least a six-nucleotide match to both a V gene segment and a J gene segment. Rearrangements were called productive when the CDR3 lacked stop codons and stayed in frame with V and J; all others were non-productive. CDR3 was defined by IMGT convention, running from the second conserved V-encoded cysteine to the conserved J-encoded phenylalanine. The earlier analysis of 587 of the donors excluded any sequence lacking an unambiguous match to a single V gene segment. In an earlier analysis of around 600 of the donors, V segments were called functional above 56.7% productive rearrangements and were called segregating when the between-donor standard deviation exceeded 5%. A statistical classification framework was built for diagnosing cytomegalovirus status from the catalog of TCR beta chain sequences. In a later analysis, V and J genes were assigned by comparing TCR nucleotide sequences against IMGT/GENE-DB human TR gene sequences. Using the TCRdist pipeline, a later analysis assigned CDR3 sequences along with most-parsimonious VDJ recombination scenarios. In a later analysis, each TCR beta chain was defined by its CDR3 amino acid sequence together with its V-gene family, and reads lacking a unique V-gene family were excluded. To address suspected cross-contamination and a sequencing artifact, a later analysis removed approximately 600 highly shared, low-generation-probability nucleotide sequences. For each public chain, a later analysis derived a clonal expansion index from normalized ranks of inferred template counts within each repertoire. Generation probabilities in a later analysis came from a VDJ recombination model fitted to out-of-frame rearrangements, and those results were checked against IGoR. Hypergeometric tests were used in a later analysis to score TCR-TCR, TCR-HLA and TCR-CMV co-occurrence, with a repertoire-size bias correction applied to the TCR pairs. False discovery rates were estimated in a later analysis by permuting HLA or CMV assignments 20 times. A later analysis grouped co-occurring TCRs with DBSCAN, adding TCRdist sequence similarity when clustering within HLA-allele-positive subsets. Repertoires with fewer than 30,000 or more than 120,000 public chains were left out of co-occurrence clustering, as were four to six repertoires with anomalous nucleotide sharing. This immuneACCESS table, as held by TCRdb, lists in-frame sequences with V and J called but not all clones. Of the missing ones, under half trace to an unresolved V gene in checked studies; the others have no known cause. V, J and clone size reflect that table, while D and trimming were determined from the DNA. For this sample there are around 130,000 clones; roughly four fifths appear just once. Less than 4% of the sample belongs to the ten largest clones.

As regards this clone: Its antigen is currently not known. It has no much larger one-base neighbor in the sample; base qualities were not kept.

The cohort was made up of around 720 healthy bone marrow donors. At the time of sampling, every cohort member was nominally healthy, though immune exposures that went unrecorded were likely present. The donor tested CMV seronegative, placing the donor among the 350 to 400 seronegative members of the cohort. Each donor provided a peripheral blood sample, and peripheral blood mononuclear cells were used for TCR beta sequencing. Genomic DNA was extracted from the blood cell samples with the Qiagen DNeasy Blood Extraction Kit. What was sequenced was PBMCs. The receptor's source is a man aged 25 to 45 in good health and CMV-seronegative.

DNA sequence: TGTGCCAGCACCACGACTATTCTAGGCGAGCAGTACTTC. Translated, it reads CASTTTILGEQYF. The V gene is TRBV2 and the J gene is TRBJ2-7; matching of 5 bases hints at TRBD2 as the D gene. The CDR3 runs 13 residues from the cysteine to the phenylalanine. Of the read, only the CDR3 DNA is kept; its 39 bases are in frame from base 1. V and J lose 7 bases and 6 bases, and a span of 16 bases separates them. CDR1 and CDR2 are read off the germline V gene as SNHLY and FYNNEI. The full variable domain, completed from the reference TRBV2 and TRBJ2-7 proteins outside the CDR3, reads EPEVTQTPSHQVTQMGQEVILRCVPISNHLYFYWYRQILGQKVEFLVSFYNNEISEKSEIFDDQFSVERPDGSNFTLKIRSTKLEDSAMYFCASTTTILGEQYFGPGTRLTVT.